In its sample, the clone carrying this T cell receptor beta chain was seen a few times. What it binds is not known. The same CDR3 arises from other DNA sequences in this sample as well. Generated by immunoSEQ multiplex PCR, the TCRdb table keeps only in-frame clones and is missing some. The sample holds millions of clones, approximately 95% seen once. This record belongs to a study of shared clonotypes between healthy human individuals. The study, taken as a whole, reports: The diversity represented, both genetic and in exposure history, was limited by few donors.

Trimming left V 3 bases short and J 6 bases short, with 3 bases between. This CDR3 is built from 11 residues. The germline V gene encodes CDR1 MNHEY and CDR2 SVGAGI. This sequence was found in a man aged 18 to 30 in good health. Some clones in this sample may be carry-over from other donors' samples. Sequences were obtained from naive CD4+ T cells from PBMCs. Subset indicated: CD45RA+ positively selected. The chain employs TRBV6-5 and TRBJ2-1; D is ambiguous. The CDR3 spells CASSYFNEQFF. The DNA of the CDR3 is TGTGCCAGCAGTTATTTCAATGAGCAGTTCTTC.